This T cell receptor beta chain was identified in a study of OX40 agonist ivuxolimab in advanced cancers. Study results and limitations: More expanded clones were found, on average, in CD8+ than in CD4+ T cells.

On this clone: What it recognizes is unknown.

Only in-frame clones appear in the TCRdb table, and some are missing; sequencing was by immunoSEQ multiplex PCR. The table records 65,000 to 85,000 clones, around 83% of them present only once. The CDR3 is made up of 16 amino acids. The trim removed 4 bases at V and 5 bases at J, leaving 12 bases unmatched. Per the germline V gene, CDR1 is SGDLS and CDR2 is YYNGEE. V gene TRBV9 combines with J gene TRBJ2-1, with 7 bases lining up with TRBD2. The sequence derives from an adult with an advanced solid tumor such as melanoma, head and neck, liver or kidney cancer. The material was CD4+ or CD8+ T cells sorted from blood, obtained in a trial of the OX40 agonist ivuxolimab. The DNA of the CDR3 is TGTGCCAGCAGCCCCCTGGGGAGCGGGAACAACAATGAGCAGTTCTTC. This encodes CASSPLGSGNNNEQFF.